This is a list of T cell receptor beta chains from one sample in a study of early T cells in non-severe SARS-CoV-2 infection. TCRdb re-analysed the 5' RACE reads in MiXCR, keeping a single row per CDR3 protein. This sample has under 70,000 distinct CDR3 sequences, with 9.5% to 13% found just once. The sample taken for sequencing was whole blood. The receptors come from an adult who was a healthcare worker with PCR-confirmed SARS-CoV-2 infection or an uninfected control (not recorded which). CDR3s include the opening cysteine and the closing phenylalanine or tryptophan. The order of the fields is D gene, clone size, CDR3 length, V gene, J gene, CDR3 DNA, CDR3 protein. The D gene is left open where the match is weak. Size tells how often a clone was seen (once, few, many) or the class of an expanded clone, and some rows leave it out.

D gene: .
clone size: many
CDR3 length: 11
V gene: TRBV11-2
J gene: TRBJ2-5
CDR3 DNA: TGTGCCAGCAGCGCGACTGAGACCCAGTACTTC
CDR3 protein: CASSATETQYF

D gene: .
clone size: .
CDR3 length: 13
V gene: TRBV14
J gene: TRBJ1-1
CDR3 DNA: TGTGCCAGCAGCCAAGGCGGGTTGGGTGAAGCTTTCTTT
CDR3 protein: CASSQGGLGEAFF

D gene: TRBD1
clone size: many
CDR3 length: 15
V gene: TRBV7-9
J gene: TRBJ2-3
CDR3 DNA: TGTGCCAGCAGCTTACAGGACAGGGAATGGGATACGCAGTATTTT
CDR3 protein: CASSLQDREWDTQYF

D gene: .
clone size: .
CDR3 length: 14
V gene: TRBV11-2
J gene: TRBJ2-7
CDR3 DNA: TGTGCCAGCAGCTTAGTACAGGCCGCCTACGAGCAGTACTTC
CDR3 protein: CASSLVQAAYEQYF

D gene: TRBD1
clone size: .
CDR3 length: 14
V gene: TRBV7-3
J gene: TRBJ2-2
CDR3 DNA: TGTGCCAGCAGCCAGGGGGCCGGCACCGGGGAGCTGTTTTTT
CDR3 protein: CASSQGAGTGELFF

D gene: .
clone size: many
CDR3 length: 14
V gene: TRBV19
J gene: TRBJ2-2
CDR3 DNA: TGTGCCAGTATGACGGTGTGGGACACCGGGGAGCTGTTTTTT
CDR3 protein: CASMTVWDTGELFF

D gene: .
clone size: .
CDR3 length: 12
V gene: TRBV2
J gene: TRBJ2-1
CDR3 DNA: TGTGCCAGCACGTGGACAAACAATGAGCAGTTCTTC
CDR3 protein: CASTWTNNEQFF

D gene: .
clone size: .
CDR3 length: 18
V gene: TRBV4-1
J gene: TRBJ2-3
CDR3 DNA: TGCGCCAGCAGCCCAAGAAACGGAGGCAGCCTAAGTGGAGATACGCAGTATTTT
CDR3 protein: CASSPRNGGSLSGDTQYF

D gene: .
clone size: few
CDR3 length: 15
V gene: TRBV3-1
J gene: TRBJ1-6
CDR3 DNA: TGTGCCAGCAGCCAAGGATCCAGCCGATCCTCACCCCTCCACTTT
CDR3 protein: CASSQGSSRSSPLHF

D gene: .
clone size: many
CDR3 length: 12
V gene: TRBV6-1
J gene: TRBJ1-1
CDR3 DNA: TGTGCCAGCAGTGAAGCTCGTACTGAAGCTTTCTTT
CDR3 protein: CASSEARTEAFF

D gene: .
clone size: few
CDR3 length: 14
V gene: TRBV9
J gene: TRBJ1-4
CDR3 DNA: TGTGCCAGCAGCCCCCACGTGGGCGGTGAAAAACTGTTTTTT
CDR3 protein: CASSPHVGGEKLFF

D gene: .
clone size: .
CDR3 length: 14
V gene: TRBV7-3
J gene: TRBJ1-1
CDR3 DNA: TGTGCCAGCAGCCCGTCAGGAGTGAACACTGAAGCTTTCTTT
CDR3 protein: CASSPSGVNTEAFF

D gene: TRBD2
clone size: many
CDR3 length: 15
V gene: TRBV2
J gene: TRBJ2-3
CDR3 DNA: TGTGCCAGCAGTGATCGCGGGAGTATCGCAGATACGCAGTATTTT
CDR3 protein: CASSDRGSIADTQYF

D gene: .
clone size: many
CDR3 length: 17
V gene: TRBV18
J gene: TRBJ1-5
CDR3 DNA: TGTGCCAGCTCACGGGGCCCCAGGGGTGTCGGCAATCAGCCCCAGCATTTT
CDR3 protein: CASSRGPRGVGNQPQHF

D gene: TRBD1
clone size: many
CDR3 length: 15
V gene: TRBV4-1
J gene: TRBJ2-4
CDR3 DNA: TGCGCCAGCAGCCATCAGGGACAGGCAAGGAACATTCAGTACTTC
CDR3 protein: CASSHQGQARNIQYF

D gene: TRBD2
clone size: .
CDR3 length: 15
V gene: TRBV7-2
J gene: TRBJ2-1
CDR3 DNA: TGTGCCAGCAGTCCAGCGGGGAGCTCCTACAATGAGCAGTTCTTC
CDR3 protein: CASSPAGSSYNEQFF

D gene: .
clone size: many
CDR3 length: 17
V gene: TRBV7-9
J gene: TRBJ2-7
CDR3 DNA: TGTGCCAGCAGCTTAGCTGGAGGGACAGCGCACTCCTACGAGCAGTACTTC
CDR3 protein: CASSLAGGTAHSYEQYF

D gene: TRBD1
clone size: few
CDR3 length: 16
V gene: TRBV5-1
J gene: TRBJ1-4
CDR3 DNA: TGCGCCAGCAGCCGTACCGGACAGGGAAGAAATGAAAAACTGTTTTTT
CDR3 protein: CASSRTGQGRNEKLFF

D gene: .
clone size: many
CDR3 length: 16
V gene: TRBV18
J gene: TRBJ2-7
CDR3 DNA: TGTGCCAGCTCACCTCCAGGCAGGGGTTCCAGGTACGAGCAGTACTTC
CDR3 protein: CASSPPGRGSRYEQYF

D gene: .
clone size: few
CDR3 length: 13
V gene: TRBV6-4
J gene: TRBJ2-5
CDR3 DNA: TGTGCCAGCAGTGCGGATATAGGAGAGACCCAGTACTTC
CDR3 protein: CASSADIGETQYF

D gene: .
clone size: many
CDR3 length: 12
V gene: TRBV2
J gene: TRBJ2-7
CDR3 DNA: TGTGCCAGCAGTCCGAGCGGATACGAGCAGTACTTC
CDR3 protein: CASSPSGYEQYF

D gene: .
clone size: few
CDR3 length: 15
V gene: TRBV27
J gene: TRBJ2-3
CDR3 DNA: TGTGCCAGCAGTTTCCTGGTAGCGGACACAGATACGCAGTATTTT
CDR3 protein: CASSFLVADTDTQYF

D gene: .
clone size: many
CDR3 length: 13
V gene: TRBV11-2
J gene: TRBJ2-7
CDR3 DNA: TGTGCCAGCAGCCTTGACTATAGGTACGAGCAGTACTTC
CDR3 protein: CASSLDYRYEQYF

D gene: TRBD1
clone size: many
CDR3 length: 12
V gene: TRBV6-1
J gene: TRBJ2-5
CDR3 DNA: TGTGCCACCAAGACAGGGGGACAGACCCAGTACTTC
CDR3 protein: CATKTGGQTQYF

D gene: TRBD2
clone size: few
CDR3 length: 14
V gene: TRBV29-1
J gene: TRBJ2-5
CDR3 DNA: TGCAGCGTCGAACTAGCGGGAGCTGGAGAGACCCAGTACTTC
CDR3 protein: CSVELAGAGETQYF

D gene: TRBD1
clone size: many
CDR3 length: 15
V gene: TRBV2
J gene: TRBJ2-7
CDR3 DNA: TGTGCCAGCAGTCCCGACAGGGGAAAATTCTACGAGCAGTACTTC
CDR3 protein: CASSPDRGKFYEQYF

D gene: .
clone size: few
CDR3 length: 11
V gene: TRBV12-3/TRBV12-4
J gene: TRBJ2-1
CDR3 DNA: TGTGCCAGCAGTTTAAAGGATGAGCAGTTCTTC
CDR3 protein: CASSLKDEQFF

D gene: .
clone size: few
CDR3 length: 13
V gene: TRBV4-1
J gene: TRBJ1-1
CDR3 DNA: TGCGCCAGCAGAGACATCACGAACACTGAAGCTTTCTTT
CDR3 protein: CASRDITNTEAFF

D gene: .
clone size: many
CDR3 length: 14
V gene: TRBV2
J gene: TRBJ2-1
CDR3 DNA: TGTGCCAGCAAAGAGGTCCTAGCGAACAATGAGCAGTTCTTC
CDR3 protein: CASKEVLANNEQFF